Described below is a single T cell receptor beta chain sequence and its context. Its antigen is unidentified. Data came from immunoSEQ multiplex PCR; TCRdb stores just in-frame clones and leaves some out. The table records some 87,000 clones, approximately 75% of them present only once. CDR3 length: 15 amino acids. The V and J ends lost 6 bases and 2 bases respectively, with 14 bases between them. Germline V gene lookup returns CDR1 LNHDA and CDR2 SQIVND (reference sequence). The sample originates from a study of a mutant IDH1 vaccine in newly diagnosed glioma. On the study more broadly: Vaccines began 4-6 weeks after radiotherapy alone, or with temozolomide cycles.

The time point is: week 47, end of study. Each dose delivered 300 ug of mutant IDH1 20-mer peptide subcutaneously with imiquimod. This TCR was recovered from a man aged 35-49 years with glioma. Here the sequenced sample was PBMCs, taken from a glioma patient whose treatment included an IDH1 peptide vaccine. The rearrangement uses TRBV19 and TRBJ1-5; a possible D gene is TRBD1 (6 bases). CDR3 bases: TGTGCCAGTAGGGACAGCAATAACGGCAATCAGCCCCAGCATTTT. It yields the protein CASRDSNNGNQPQHF.